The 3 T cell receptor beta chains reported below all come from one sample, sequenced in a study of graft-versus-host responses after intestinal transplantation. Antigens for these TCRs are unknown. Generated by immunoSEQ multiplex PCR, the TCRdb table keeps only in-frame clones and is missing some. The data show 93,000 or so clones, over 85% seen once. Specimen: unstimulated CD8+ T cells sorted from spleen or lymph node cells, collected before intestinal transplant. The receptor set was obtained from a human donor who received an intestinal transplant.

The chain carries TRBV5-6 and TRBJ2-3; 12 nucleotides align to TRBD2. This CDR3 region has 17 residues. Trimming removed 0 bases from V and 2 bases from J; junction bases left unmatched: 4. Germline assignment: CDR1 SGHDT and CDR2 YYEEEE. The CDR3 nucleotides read TGTGCCAGCAGCTTGGGACTAGCGGGGGTGATCACAGATACGCAGTATTTT. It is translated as CASSLGLAGVITDTQYF. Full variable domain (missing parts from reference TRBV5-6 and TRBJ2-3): DAGVTQSPTHLIKTRGQQVTLRCSPKSGHDTVSWYQQALGQGPQFIFQYYEEEERQRGNFPDRFSGHQFPNYSSELNVNALLLGDSALYLCASSLGLAGVITDTQYFGPGTRLTVL.

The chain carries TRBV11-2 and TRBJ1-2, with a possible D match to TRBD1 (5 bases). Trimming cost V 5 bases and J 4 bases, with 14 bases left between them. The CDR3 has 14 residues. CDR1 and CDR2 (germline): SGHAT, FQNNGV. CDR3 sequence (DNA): TGTGCCAGCAGCCCCCCCACAGGTGTCTATGGCTACACCTTC. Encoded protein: CASSPPTGVYGYTF.

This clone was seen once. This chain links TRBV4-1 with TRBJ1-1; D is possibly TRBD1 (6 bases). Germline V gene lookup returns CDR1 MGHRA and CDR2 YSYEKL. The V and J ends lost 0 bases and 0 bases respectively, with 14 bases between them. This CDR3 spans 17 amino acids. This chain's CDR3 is CASSQEPTGTLNTEAFF. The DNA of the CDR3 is TGCGCCAGCAGCCAAGAACCAACAGGGACCTTGAACACTGAAGCTTTCTTT.